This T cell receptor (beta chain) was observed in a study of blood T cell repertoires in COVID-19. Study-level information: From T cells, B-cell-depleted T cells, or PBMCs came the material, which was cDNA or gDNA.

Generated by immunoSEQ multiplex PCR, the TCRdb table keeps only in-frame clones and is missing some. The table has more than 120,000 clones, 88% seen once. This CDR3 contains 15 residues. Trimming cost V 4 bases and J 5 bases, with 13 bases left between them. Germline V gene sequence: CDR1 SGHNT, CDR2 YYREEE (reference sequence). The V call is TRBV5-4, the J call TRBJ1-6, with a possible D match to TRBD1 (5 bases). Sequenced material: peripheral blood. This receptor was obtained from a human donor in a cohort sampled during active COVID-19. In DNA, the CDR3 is TGTGCCAGCAGCCCCGGACGGGGGGATAATTCACCCCTCCACTTT. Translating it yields CASSPGRGDNSPLHF. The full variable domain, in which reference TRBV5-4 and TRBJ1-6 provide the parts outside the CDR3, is ETGVTQSPTHLIKTRGQQVTLRCSSQSGHNTVSWYQQALGQGPQFIFQYYREEENGRGNFPPRFSGLQFPNYSSELNVNALELDDSALYLCASSPGRGDNSPLHFGNGTRLTVT.